One and the same sample provided the 16 T cell receptor beta chains below, sequenced in a study of blood T cell repertoires in COVID-19. Assay used: immunoSEQ multiplex PCR; TCRdb lists only in-frame clones, some missing. The profile shows under 150,000 clones, 70% to 80% of them singletons. Sequencing was done on a sample of peripheral blood. The source is a woman aged 80 or older with active or convalescent COVID-19.

The chain has TRBV18 and TRBJ2-1; 14 nucleotides line up with TRBD2. This CDR3 region has 15 residues. V was pared by 0 bases and J by 12 bases, with 4 bases of the junction left unmatched. Germline V CDR1 and CDR2: KGHSH, LQKENI. In DNA form, the CDR3 reads TGTGCCAGCTCACCACCGGGACTAGCGGGGGCGTTGCAGTTCTTC. Translating it yields CASSPPGLAGALQFF.

CDR3: CASSRQGNSNQPQHF. In DNA form, the CDR3 reads TGTGCCAGCAGCAGGCAGGGGAATTCCAATCAGCCCCAGCATTTT. The chain uses TRBV5-5 and TRBJ1-5, with D possibly TRBD1 on 6 matching bases. The V end lost 4 bases, the J end lost 3 bases, and 14 bases lay between the germline ends. Looked up from germline, CDR1 is SGHKS and CDR2 is YYEKEE (reference sequence). The length of the CDR3 is 15 residues.

V usage is TRBV20-1 and J usage is TRBJ1-2; D is undetermined. Between the trimmed V and J ends, which lost 0 bases and 4 bases, there was a span of 3 bases. Germline-derived CDR1 and CDR2 are DFQATT and SNEGSKA (reference sequence). The CDR3 loop spans 11 amino acids. The CDR3 region is CSARDRYGYTF. The CDR3 bases are TGCAGTGCTAGAGACCGCTATGGCTACACCTTC.

This chain connects TRBV5-1 to TRBJ1-2; 7 bases agree with TRBD1. CDR3 length equals 15 residues. The V and J ends lost 0 bases and 8 bases, in that order; junction bases with no gene match: 10. The germline V gene has CDR1 SGHRS and CDR2 YFSETQ. CDR3 sequence reads: CASSLEGLGGDGYTF. The CDR3, as DNA: TGCGCCAGCAGCTTGGAGGGGTTAGGGGGCGACGGCTACACCTTC.

This chain joins TRBV5-8 and TRBJ1-5, with 7 bases lining up with TRBD1. V gave up 5 bases and J gave up 6 bases; unmatched junction bases: 8. CDR1 SGHTS and CDR2 YDEGEE come from the germline V gene. CDR3 length: 14 amino acids. CDR3 bases: TGTGCCAGCAGAAACGACAGGGATGGTCAGCCCCAGCATTTT. This encodes CASRNDRDGQPQHF.

This clone has a single count. This rearrangement joins TRBV6-2 or TRBV6-3 to TRBJ1-2; 8 bases line up with TRBD1. The V gene's germline CDR1 is MNHEY and CDR2 SVGEGT. The ends lost 4 bases at V and 2 bases at J; junction bases unmatched: 0. The CDR3 is made up of 13 amino acids. CDR3 protein: CASSWTGNYGYTF. CDR3 coding DNA: TGTGCCAGCAGTTGGACAGGGAACTATGGCTACACCTTC.

V and J are TRBV19 and TRBJ1-6, with TRBD1 matching 11 bases. The germline CDR1 and CDR2 sequences are LNHDA and SQIVND (reference sequence). The CDR3 has 16 amino acids. With V trimmed by 6 bases and J by 7 bases, 8 bases remained unmatched. The CDR3 coding sequence is TGTGCCAGTAGCCCCGGGACAGGGGGGACCAATTCACCCCTCCACTTT. It yields the protein CASSPGTGGTNSPLHF.

The V call is TRBV25-1, the J call TRBJ1-4; D is perhaps TRBD1 (5 bases). CDR3 length: 14 residues. V was pared by 5 bases and J by 5 bases, with 12 bases between. Looked up from germline, CDR1 is MGHDK and CDR2 is SYGVNS. The chain's CDR3 is CASSYDSSNEKLFF. In DNA, the CDR3 is TGTGCCAGCAGTTACGACAGTTCCAATGAAAAACTGTTTTTT. Full variable domain (remainder filled in from reference TRBV25-1 and TRBJ1-4): EADIYQTPRYLVIGTGKKITLECSQTMGHDKMYWYQQDPGMELHLIHYSYGVNSTEKGDLSSESTVSRIRTEHFPLTLESARPSHTSQYLCASSYDSSNEKLFFGSGTQLSVL.

The chain couples TRBV28 to TRBJ2-3, with a weak D call TRBD2 (5 bases). CDR3 length equals 13 residues. Germline V gives CDR1 MDHEN, CDR2 SYDVKM. With 5 bases removed from V and 2 bases from J, the gap between germline ends came to 8 bases. CDR3 sequence reads: CASSDGVTDTQYF. CDR3 bases: TGTGCCAGCAGTGACGGGGTCACAGATACGCAGTATTTT. Complete variable domain (other parts from reference TRBV28 and TRBJ2-3): DVKVTQSSRYLVKRTGEKVFLECVQDMDHENMFWYRQDPGLGLRLIYFSYDVKMKEKGDIPEGYSVSREKKERFSLILESASTNQTSMYLCASSDGVTDTQYFGPGTRLTVL.

This clone was counted once. Compared with germline, one end of the junction differs, possibly owing to a read error. The rearrangement links TRBV6-1 to TRBJ1-2; 7 nucleotides agree with TRBD1. Germline V gives CDR1 MNHNS, CDR2 SASEGT. This CDR3 region has 13 residues. Here the CDR3 reads CASSEVNRGGYTF. The CDR3 nucleotides are TGTGCCAGCAGCGAAGTGAACAGGGGTGGCTACACCTTC.

This chain joins TRBV5-5 and TRBJ1-4; no reliable D call. Germline V gives CDR1 SGHKS, CDR2 YYEKEE (reference sequence). The CDR3 covers 14 residues. V lost 2 bases and J lost 0, with 5 bases in between. The CDR3 here is CASSFSATNEKLFF. CDR3 nucleotides: TGTGCCAGCAGCTTTAGCGCAACTAATGAAAAACTGTTTTTT.

V usage is TRBV7-2 and J usage is TRBJ1-5; tentatively, D is TRBD1 (6 bases). The V gene's germline CDR1 is SGHTA and CDR2 FQGNSA. Trimming shortened V by 1 base and J by 2 bases, and 12 bases separated the two germline ends. The CDR3 is 16 residues long. The CDR3 DNA reads TGTGCCAGCAGCTTAGGTACAGGGTCGGGCAATCAGCCCCAGCATTTT. Protein product: CASSLGTGSGNQPQHF.

This clone was detected a few times. The rearrangement uses TRBV19 and TRBJ1-5; 8 bases agree with TRBD1. The CDR3 length is 15 residues. V lost 7 bases and J lost 0; bases outside the gene matches: 5. Germline CDR1 LNHDA, CDR2 SQIVND (reference sequence). Here the CDR3 reads CASIEDRASNQPQHF. DNA for the CDR3: TGTGCCAGTATTGAGGACAGGGCTAGCAATCAGCCCCAGCATTTT.

The chain employs TRBV6-5 and TRBJ2-1, with 7 bases matching TRBD1. CDR1 is MNHEY, CDR2 SVGAGI, per germline. V trimming: 10 bases; J trimming: 0 bases; junction bases outside the gene matches: 9. The CDR3 is 15 residues long. CDR3 sequence: CATTGDFSSYNEQFF. The CDR3 DNA reads as TGTGCCACCACAGGGGATTTTAGCTCCTACAATGAGCAGTTCTTC.

The rearrangement links TRBV7-2 to TRBJ2-3; 9 nucleotides line up with TRBD2. This CDR3 is 17 amino acids long. V shed 5 bases, J shed 2 bases, and the junction held 11 bases outside the gene matches. Germline values: CDR1 SGHTA, CDR2 FQGNSA. CDR3 protein: CASSPLASGAITDTQYF. Written as DNA, the CDR3 is TGTGCCAGCAGCCCCTTGGCTAGCGGGGCCATCACAGATACGCAGTATTTT.

V usage is TRBV14 and J usage is TRBJ1-3; D is unresolved. Germline lookup yields CDR1 SGHDN and CDR2 FVKESK. The CDR3 spans 15 residues. The V end lost 4 bases, the J end lost 0 bases, and 10 bases lay between the germline ends. CDR3 region: CASSPQAFSGNTIYF. The DNA for the CDR3 is TGTGCCAGCAGCCCCCAAGCCTTCTCTGGAAACACCATATATTTT. Variable domain in full (rest from reference TRBV14 and TRBJ1-3): EAGVTQFPSHSVIEKGQTVTLRCDPISGHDNLYWYRRVMGKEIKFLLHFVKESKQDESGMPNNRFLAERTGGTYSTLKVQPAELEDSGVYFCASSPQAFSGNTIYFGEGSWLTVV.